Listed below are T cell receptor beta chains from one sample, sequenced in a study of CD8+CD57+ T cells in acquired aplastic anemia. TCRdb reprocessed the reads via MiXCR and lists one record per CDR3 protein. In the table there are some 47,000 distinct CDR3 sequences, around 72% of which are singletons. Sample: sorted CD4+, CD8+, or CD8+CD57+ T cells (not recorded which) from PBMCs. The receptor set was obtained from a human donor in good health, serving as a control. Both conserved end residues are part of each CDR3. Each record gives: V gene, J gene, D gene, clone size, CDR3 protein, CDR3 DNA. The D gene is left open where the match is weak. The size of a clone is reported for some rows only, either as once, few or many, or as a class for expanded clones.

TRBV19,TRBJ2-5,TRBD1,-,CAGSTWDSIETQYF,TGTGCCGGTAGTACCTGGGACAGCATAGAGACCCAGTACTTC
TRBV5-1,TRBJ1-6,-,-,CASSLELVGSPLHF,TGCGCCAGCAGCTTGGAGTTGGTCGGTTCACCCCTCCACTTT
TRBV25-1,TRBJ1-2,-,-,CASSRQDSHNYGYTF,TGTGCCAGCAGTCGACAGGACAGCCATAACTATGGCTACACCTTC
TRBV7-9,TRBJ2-1,-,few,CASSLGLGYNEQFF,TGTGCCAGCAGCTTGGGACTCGGATACAATGAGCAGTTCTTC
TRBV10-1,TRBJ2-1,-,once,CASSRGGRNEQFF,TGCGCCAGCTCTCGAGGGGGGCGGAATGAGCAGTTCTTC
TRBV25-1,TRBJ1-4,-,few,CASTPGWSGEKLFF,TGTGCCAGCACCCCAGGGTGGAGCGGGGAAAAACTGTTTTTT
TRBV7-2,TRBJ1-2,-,-,CASSLWWKDGYTF,TGTGCCAGCAGCTTATGGTGGAAGGACGGCTACACCTTC
TRBV25-1,TRBJ1-1,-,-,CASSDGSRDGYTEAFF,TGTGCCAGCAGTGATGGGTCTAGGGACGGATACACTGAAGCTTTCTTT
TRBV19,TRBJ2-7,TRBD1,-,CASSIGTGRSYEQYF,TGTGCCAGTAGTATCGGGACAGGGCGTTCCTACGAGCAGTACTTC
TRBV19,TRBJ2-6,TRBD1,many,CASSIVRQGARGANVLTF,TGTGCCAGTAGTATTGTGCGACAGGGGGCGCGTGGGGCCAACGTCCTGACTTTC
TRBV29-1,TRBJ1-1,-,-,CSVGGTMNTEAFF,TGCAGCGTTGGGGGGACCATGAACACTGAAGCTTTCTTT
TRBV7-3,TRBJ2-7,-,medium-sized,CASSLSPGMDHEQYF,TGTGCCAGCAGCTTATCGCCGGGGATGGATCACGAGCAGTACTTC
TRBV10-2,TRBJ2-5,TRBD1,-,CASSSIGTGGLETQYF,TGTGCCAGCAGCTCAATAGGGACAGGGGGGTTGGAGACCCAGTACTTC
TRBV10-3,TRBJ1-1,-,medium-sized,CAISDQGKMNTEAFF,TGTGCCATCAGTGATCAGGGGAAGATGAACACTGAAGCTTTCTTT
TRBV11-2,TRBJ1-5,-,few,CASSLGSLNSNQPQHF,TGTGCCAGCAGCTTAGGATCCCTGAATAGCAATCAGCCCCAGCATTTT
TRBV2,TRBJ2-7,TRBD1,medium-sized,CASSGGTGVHEQYF,TGTGCCAGCAGTGGCGGGACAGGGGTCCACGAGCAGTACTTC
TRBV20-1,TRBJ1-2,-,-,CSALLRMKANYGYTF,TGCAGTGCTCTCCTTAGGATGAAAGCTAACTATGGCTACACCTTC
TRBV11-2,TRBJ2-6,-,-,CASRPPWGGGANVLTF,TGTGCCAGCAGACCGCCATGGGGCGGTGGGGCCAACGTCCTGACTTTC
TRBV5-1,TRBJ2-3,-,-,CASSSTGITDTQYF,TGCGCCAGCAGCTCCACAGGGATTACAGATACGCAGTATTTT
TRBV2,TRBJ1-5,-,-,CASSDLRANQPQHF,TGTGCCAGCAGTGATCTGAGGGCTAATCAGCCCCAGCATTTT